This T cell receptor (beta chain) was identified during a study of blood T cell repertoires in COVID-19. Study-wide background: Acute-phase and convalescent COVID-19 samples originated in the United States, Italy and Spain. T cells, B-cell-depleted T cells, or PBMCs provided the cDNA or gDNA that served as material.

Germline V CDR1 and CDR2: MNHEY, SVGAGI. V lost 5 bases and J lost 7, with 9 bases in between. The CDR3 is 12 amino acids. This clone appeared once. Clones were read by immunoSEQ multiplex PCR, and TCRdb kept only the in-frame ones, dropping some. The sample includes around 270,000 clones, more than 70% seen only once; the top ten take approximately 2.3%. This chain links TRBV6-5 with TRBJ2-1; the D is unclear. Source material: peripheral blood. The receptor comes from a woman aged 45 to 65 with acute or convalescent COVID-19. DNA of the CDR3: TGTGCCAGCAGTCGCGTATGGAATGAGCAGTTCTTC. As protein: CASSRVWNEQFF.